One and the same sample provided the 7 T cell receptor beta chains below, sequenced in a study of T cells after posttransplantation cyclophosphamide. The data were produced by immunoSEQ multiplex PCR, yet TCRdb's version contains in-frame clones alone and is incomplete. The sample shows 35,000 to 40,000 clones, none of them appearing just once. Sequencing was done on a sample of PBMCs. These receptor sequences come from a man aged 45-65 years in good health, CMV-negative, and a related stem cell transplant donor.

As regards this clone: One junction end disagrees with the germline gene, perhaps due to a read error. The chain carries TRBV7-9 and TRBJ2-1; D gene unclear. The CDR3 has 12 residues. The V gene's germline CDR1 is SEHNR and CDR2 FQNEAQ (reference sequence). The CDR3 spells CASSLEFGERFF. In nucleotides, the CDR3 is TGTGCCAGCAGCTTAGAGTTCGGAGAGCGGTTCTTC.

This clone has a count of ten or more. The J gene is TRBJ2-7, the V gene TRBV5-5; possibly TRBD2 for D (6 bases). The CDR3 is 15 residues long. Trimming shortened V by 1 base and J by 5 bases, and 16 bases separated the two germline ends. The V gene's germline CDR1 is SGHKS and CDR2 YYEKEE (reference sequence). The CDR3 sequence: CASSLLVAGTDEQYF. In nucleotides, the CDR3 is TGTGCCAGCAGCTTGTTAGTTGCGGGAACTGACGAGCAGTACTTC.

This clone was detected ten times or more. CDR3 residues: CATSRVASGRAETGELFF. The CDR3 nucleotides are TGTGCCACCAGCAGAGTGGCAAGCGGGAGGGCCGAAACCGGGGAGCTGTTTTTT. The chain joins TRBV15 to TRBJ2-2, with 10 bases lining up with TRBD2. Trimming took 1 base from V and 5 from J; bases not matched to a gene: 10. CDR1 LNHNV and CDR2 YYDKDF come from the germline V gene (reference sequence). The CDR3 is 18 amino acids.

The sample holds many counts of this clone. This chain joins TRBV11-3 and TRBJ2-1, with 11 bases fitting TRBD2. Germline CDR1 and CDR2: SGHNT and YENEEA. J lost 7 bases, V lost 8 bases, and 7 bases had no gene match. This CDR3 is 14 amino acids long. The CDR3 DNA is TGTGCCAGCGCAAAACTAGCGGGGGCGAATGAGCAGTTCTTC. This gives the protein CASAKLAGANEQFF.

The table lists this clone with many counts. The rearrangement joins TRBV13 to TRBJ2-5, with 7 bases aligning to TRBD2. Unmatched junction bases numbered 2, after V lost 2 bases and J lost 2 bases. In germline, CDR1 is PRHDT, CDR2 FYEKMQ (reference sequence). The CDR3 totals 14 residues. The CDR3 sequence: CASSLTGGQETQYF. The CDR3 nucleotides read TGTGCCAGCAGCTTAACCGGGGGGCAAGAGACCCAGTACTTC.

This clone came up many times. CDR3 coding DNA: TGTGCCAGCAGTGGGCACAGGGAAGAGGACACTGAAGCTTTCTTT. This encodes CASSGHREEDTEAFF. The J gene is TRBJ1-1, the V gene TRBV27; TRBD1 might be the D (6 bases). This CDR3 contains 15 residues. Trimming shortened V by 5 bases and J by 3 bases, and 16 bases separated the two germline ends. Germline CDR1 MNHEY, CDR2 SMNVEV (reference sequence).

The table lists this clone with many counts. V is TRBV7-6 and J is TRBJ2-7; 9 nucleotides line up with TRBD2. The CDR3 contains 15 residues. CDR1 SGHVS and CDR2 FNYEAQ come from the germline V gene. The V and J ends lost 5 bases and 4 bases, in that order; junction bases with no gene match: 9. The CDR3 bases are TGTGCCAGCAGCCCCAGCGGGGGGCTATATTACGAGCAGTACTTC. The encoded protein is CASSPSGGLYYEQYF.